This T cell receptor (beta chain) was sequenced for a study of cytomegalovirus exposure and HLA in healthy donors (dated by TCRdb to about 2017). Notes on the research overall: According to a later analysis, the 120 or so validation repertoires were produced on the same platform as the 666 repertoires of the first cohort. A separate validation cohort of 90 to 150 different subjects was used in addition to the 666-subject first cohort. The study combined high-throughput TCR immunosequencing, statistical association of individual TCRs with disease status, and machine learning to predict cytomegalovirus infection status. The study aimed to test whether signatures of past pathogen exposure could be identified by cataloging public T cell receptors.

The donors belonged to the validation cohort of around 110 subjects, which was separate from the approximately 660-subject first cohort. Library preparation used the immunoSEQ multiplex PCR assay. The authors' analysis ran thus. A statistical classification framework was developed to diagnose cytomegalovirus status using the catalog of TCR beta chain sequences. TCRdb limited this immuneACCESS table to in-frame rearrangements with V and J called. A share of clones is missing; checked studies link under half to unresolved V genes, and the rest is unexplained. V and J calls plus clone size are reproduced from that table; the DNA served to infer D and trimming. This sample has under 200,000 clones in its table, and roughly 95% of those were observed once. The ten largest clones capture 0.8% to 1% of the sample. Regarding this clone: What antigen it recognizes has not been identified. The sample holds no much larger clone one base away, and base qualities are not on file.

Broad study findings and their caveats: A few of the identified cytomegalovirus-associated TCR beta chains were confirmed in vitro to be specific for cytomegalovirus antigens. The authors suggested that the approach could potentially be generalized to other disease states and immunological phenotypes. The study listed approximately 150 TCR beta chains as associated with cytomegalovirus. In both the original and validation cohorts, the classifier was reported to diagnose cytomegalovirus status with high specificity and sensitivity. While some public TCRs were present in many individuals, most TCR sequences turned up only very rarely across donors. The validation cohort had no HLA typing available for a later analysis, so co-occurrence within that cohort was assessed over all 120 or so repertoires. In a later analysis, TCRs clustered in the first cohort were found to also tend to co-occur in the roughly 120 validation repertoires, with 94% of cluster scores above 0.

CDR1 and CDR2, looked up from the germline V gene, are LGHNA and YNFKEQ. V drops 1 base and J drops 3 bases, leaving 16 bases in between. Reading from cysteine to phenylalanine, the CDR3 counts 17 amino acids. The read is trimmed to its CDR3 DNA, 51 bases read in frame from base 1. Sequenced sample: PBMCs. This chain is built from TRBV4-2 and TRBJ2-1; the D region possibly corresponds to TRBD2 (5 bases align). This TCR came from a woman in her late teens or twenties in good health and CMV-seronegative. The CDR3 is CASSQGLASRGYNEQFF. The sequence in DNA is TGTGCCAGCAGCCAAGGGTTGGCCTCCCGGGGCTACAATGAGCAGTTCTTC.